These 15 T cell receptor beta chains share one sample of origin, sequenced in a study of OX40 agonist ivuxolimab in advanced cancers. Using immunoSEQ multiplex PCR, the repertoire was profiled, and TCRdb retains in-frame clones only, with some absent. The table shows tens of thousands of clones, with roughly 84% occurring only once. The sequenced sample was CD4+ or CD8+ T cells sorted from blood, obtained in a trial of the OX40 agonist ivuxolimab. These receptors all stem from an adult with an advanced solid tumor such as melanoma, head and neck, liver or kidney cancer.

This sequence joins TRBV28 and TRBJ1-2; weak D call: TRBD1 (5 bases). Trimming took 2 bases from V and 4 from J, leaving 14 bases between them. Germline lookup yields CDR1 MDHEN and CDR2 SYDVKM. The CDR3 consists of 15 residues. DNA of the CDR3: TGTGCCAGCAGTTTAGGGGCAATAGCCTCCTATGGCTACACCTTC. Translated, it gives CASSLGAIASYGYTF.

The chain combines TRBV10-2 with TRBJ1-1, with a weak D call TRBD1 (5 bases). Trimming cost V 8 bases and J 6 bases, with 16 bases left between them. The CDR3 has 13 residues. Germline CDR1 WSHSY, CDR2 SAAADI. The CDR3 spells CASGPRAAPEAFF. For the CDR3, the DNA is TGCGCCAGCGGGCCCAGGGCGGCCCCTGAAGCTTTCTTT.

The chain combines TRBV6-6 with TRBJ2-1, with a tentative D call TRBD1 (6 bases). Trimming took 4 bases from V and 2 from J, leaving 9 bases between them. The CDR3 is made up of 14 amino acids. Germline V gene lookup returns CDR1 MNHNY and CDR2 SVGAGI (reference sequence). The CDR3 bases are TGTGCCAGCAGTTCCGGGACACCCTACAATGAGCAGTTCTTC. It codes for CASSSGTPYNEQFF.

V and J are TRBV19 and TRBJ1-1; 7 nucleotides agree with TRBD1. This CDR3 is built from 14 residues. Trimming at V came to 7 bases and at J to 4 bases, leaving 9 bases not matched to a gene. The germline CDR1 and CDR2 sequences are LNHDA and SQIVND (reference sequence). CDR3 loop: CASTKTYRGTEAFF. In DNA, the CDR3 is TGTGCCAGTACCAAAACCTACAGGGGCACTGAAGCTTTCTTT. The variable domain in full, with the rest retrieved from reference TRBV19 and TRBJ1-1, is DGGITQSPKYLFRKEGQNVTLSCEQNLNHDAMYWYRQDPGQGLRLIYYSQIVNDFQKGDIAEGYSVSREKKESFPLTVTSAQKNPTAFYLCASTKTYRGTEAFFGQGTRLTVV.

This chain uses TRBV4-2 with TRBJ1-4; 7 bases map to TRBD1. Germline loops: CDR1 LGHNA, CDR2 YNFKEQ. The ends lost 6 bases at V and 8 bases at J; junction bases unmatched: 15. The CDR3 contains 16 residues. The CDR3 sequence: CASSRAQGEGEEKLFF. The CDR3 DNA is TGTGCCAGCAGTCGAGCTCAGGGGGAGGGGGAAGAAAAACTGTTTTTT.

The chain joins TRBV9 to TRBJ1-1, with D possibly being TRBD1 (5 bases). The CDR3 has 16 amino acids. Deletions cut 5 bases from V and 1 base from J, with 18 bases between. In germline, CDR1 is SGDLS, CDR2 YYNGEE. This chain's CDR3 is CASSVHSDRRNTEAFF. CDR3 DNA: TGTGCCAGCAGTGTCCATTCAGACAGAAGGAACACTGAAGCTTTCTTT.

The chain has TRBV19 and TRBJ2-1, with 7 positions matching TRBD1. J lost 7 bases, V lost 7 bases, and 13 bases had no gene match. Per the germline V gene, CDR1 is LNHDA and CDR2 is SQIVND (reference sequence). CDR3 size: 15 residues. The CDR3 protein is CASTRRQGTRNEQFF. The CDR3 nucleotides are TGTGCCAGTACCAGAAGACAGGGTACTCGAAATGAGCAGTTCTTC.

CDR3 loop: CASSLTGDTEAFF. The DNA for the CDR3 is TGTGCCAGCAGCTTAACGGGGGACACTGAAGCTTTCTTT. This chain links TRBV7-3 with TRBJ1-1; TRBD1 might be the D (5 bases). The CDR3 extends over 13 amino acids. Germline CDR1 is SGHTA and CDR2 is FQGTGA. V lost 0 bases and J lost 3, with 5 bases in between.

V and J are TRBV5-1 and TRBJ1-5; D gene unclear. This CDR3 spans 15 amino acids. V gave up 6 bases and J gave up 1 base, with 14 bases separating them. Per the germline V gene, CDR1 is SGHRS and CDR2 is YFSETQ. Here the CDR3 reads CASKIDNLSNQPQHF. The DNA for the CDR3 is TGCGCCAGCAAAATAGACAACCTCAGCAATCAGCCCCAGCATTTT.

This chain joins TRBV7-2 and TRBJ2-5; D is perhaps TRBD1 (7 bases). The CDR3 extends over 14 amino acids. Germline lookup yields CDR1 SGHTA and CDR2 FQGNSA. V was pared by 3 bases and J by 1 base, with 9 bases between. The chain's CDR3 is CASSFQGGQETQYF. DNA of the CDR3: TGTGCCAGCAGCTTTCAGGGGGGCCAAGAGACCCAGTACTTC.

The V call is TRBV6-1, the J call TRBJ2-1; D is ambiguous. This CDR3 is 13 amino acids long. Germline lookup yields CDR1 MNHNS and CDR2 SASEGT. Trimming stripped 7 bases from V and 3 bases from J, with 10 bases between. CDR3 protein: CASNDGRYNEQFF. The CDR3 bases are TGTGCCAGCAATGACGGGCGCTACAATGAGCAGTTCTTC.

CDR3 loop: CAISDPRARGNEQFF. In DNA, the CDR3 is TGTGCCATCAGTGACCCCAGGGCCAGGGGCAATGAGCAGTTCTTC. The chain is built from TRBV10-3 and TRBJ2-1, with TRBD1 as a possible D gene (6 bases). V was shortened by 3 bases and J by 6 bases, with 15 bases between the two germline ends. Germline loops: CDR1 ENHRY, CDR2 SYGVKD. CDR3 length: 15 amino acids.

The chain links TRBV27 to TRBJ2-7; 8 bases map to TRBD1. The CDR3 is 15 residues long. CDR1 MNHEY and CDR2 SMNVEV come from the germline V gene (reference sequence). V shed 6 bases and J 6 bases; nucleotides not matched to a gene: 13. In nucleotides, the CDR3 is TGTGCCAGCAGCCCCAGACGGACAGGGCCGGTCGAGCAGTACTTC. It is translated as CASSPRRTGPVEQYF.

This rearrangement joins TRBV7-3 to TRBJ2-1, with a weak D call TRBD2 (5 bases). Looked up from germline, CDR1 is SGHTA and CDR2 is FQGTGA. CDR3 length: 13 residues. Trimming took off 5 bases at V and 8 bases at J, with 13 bases between the two ends. The CDR3 sequence is CASSPASGDEQFF. The CDR3 bases are TGTGCCAGCAGCCCCGCCTCCGGGGATGAGCAGTTCTTC. The whole variable domain, remainder taken from reference TRBV7-3 and TRBJ2-1, is GAGVSQTPSNKVTEKGKYVELRCDPISGHTALYWYRQSLGQGPEFLIYFQGTGAADDSGLPNDRFFAVRPEGSVSTLKIQRTERGDSAVYLCASSPASGDEQFFGPGTRLTVL.

The chain has TRBV6-4 and TRBJ2-3, with 7 bases fitting TRBD2. The CDR3 loop spans 15 amino acids. V was pared by 6 bases and J by 3 bases, with 9 bases of the junction left unmatched. CDR1 and CDR2 (germline): MRHNA, SNTAGT. The CDR3 nucleotides read TGTGCCAGCAGGCGGGAGACACGGGCAACAGATACGCAGTATTTT. Translating it yields CASRRETRATDTQYF.